This TCR beta chain was documented in a study of blood T cell repertoires in COVID-19. At the level of the study: The samples span acute and convalescent COVID-19 from the United States, Italy and Spain.

The CDR3 is made up of 14 amino acids. V was shortened by 1 base and J by 4 bases, with 8 bases between the two germline ends. Germline V gives CDR1 LGHDT, CDR2 YNNKEL (reference sequence). Clones were read by immunoSEQ multiplex PCR, and TCRdb kept only the in-frame ones, dropping some. This table has fewer than 200,000 clones, approximately 90% appearing once. This sequence was found in a woman aged 55-70 years who had recovered from COVID-19. Sequenced: peripheral blood. The V gene is TRBV3-1 (or the pseudogene TRBV3-2), the J gene TRBJ2-1, with TRBD1 as a possible D gene (6 bases). CDR3 sequence reads: CASSQGQVYNEQFF. In nucleotides, the CDR3 is TGTGCCAGCAGCCAAGGACAGGTTTACAATGAGCAGTTCTTC.